The 14 T cell receptor beta chains below come from one sample, sequenced in a study of blood T cell repertoires in COVID-19. The protocol was immunoSEQ multiplex PCR, while the TCRdb copy is restricted to in-frame clones and leaves out a portion. The data contain over 300,000 clones, 88% of them singletons. Specimen: PBMCs or T cells enriched from blood (not recorded which). The receptor set was obtained from a woman younger than 45 with acute COVID-19.

The chain is built from TRBV2 and TRBJ2-5, with TRBD2 identical over 8 bases. Trimming removed 8 bases from V and 5 bases from J; junction bases left unmatched: 4. CDR3 length: 12 amino acids. Per the germline V gene, CDR1 is SNHLY and CDR2 is FYNNEI. The CDR3 here is CASSGGAETQYF. CDR3 in DNA: TGTGCCAGCTCCGGGGGGGCGGAGACCCAGTACTTC.

V usage is TRBV6-6 and J usage is TRBJ2-1; 14 bases line up with TRBD2. V lost 4 bases and J lost 2; bases outside the gene matches: 1. Germline V lookup: CDR1 MNHNY, CDR2 SVGAGI (reference sequence). The CDR3 has 16 residues. The CDR3 sequence is CASSWGLAGAYNEQFF. The CDR3 DNA follows: TGTGCCAGCAGTTGGGGACTAGCGGGGGCCTACAATGAGCAGTTCTTC.

The rearrangement links TRBV7-9 to TRBJ2-4; 7 bases fit TRBD2. CDR1 is SEHNR and CDR2 is FQNEAQ in the germline V gene (reference sequence). J was trimmed by 9 bases and V by 3 bases; bases with no gene match: 8. This CDR3 is 14 amino acids long. The CDR3 DNA follows: TGTGCCAGCAGCTTCCGAGCGGGGTTCGGCATTCAGTACTTC. Translation: CASSFRAGFGIQYF.

V and J are TRBV19 and TRBJ2-6; possibly TRBD1 for D (5 bases). V shed 7 bases and J shed 0 bases, with 13 bases lying between them. CDR1 LNHDA and CDR2 SQIVND come from the germline V gene (reference sequence). The CDR3 runs to 16 residues. The chain's CDR3 is CASIQGPGSGANVLTF. The CDR3 nucleotides read TGTGCCAGTATTCAGGGTCCGGGCTCTGGGGCCAACGTCCTGACTTTC.

The V and J genes are TRBV3-1 (or the pseudogene TRBV3-2) and TRBJ1-2, with TRBD1 matching 10 bases. Germline V lookup: CDR1 LGHDT, CDR2 YNNKEL (reference sequence). Germline trimming cut 4 bases from V and 6 bases from J; bases unmatched to any gene: 14. This CDR3 region has 17 residues. The CDR3 region is CASSRRTGGRAPDGYTF. The CDR3 DNA is TGTGCCAGCAGCCGTAGGACAGGGGGACGAGCTCCTGATGGCTACACCTTC.

This clone was picked up one time. This chain uses TRBV10-3 with TRBJ1-1, with a tentative D call TRBD1 (6 bases). Trimming removed 8 bases at V and 4 bases at J, with 11 bases between. There are 12 residues in the CDR3. Germline lookup yields CDR1 ENHRY and CDR2 SYGVKD. This chain's CDR3 is CAIRGATTEAFF. The DNA of the CDR3 is TGTGCCATCCGGGGGGCGACCACTGAAGCTTTCTTT.

The chain uses TRBV2 and TRBJ2-1; TRBD1 matches at 9 bases. Germline lookup yields CDR1 SNHLY and CDR2 FYNNEI. The CDR3 is made up of 20 amino acids. The trim removed 7 bases at V and 0 bases at J, leaving 19 bases unmatched. The CDR3 DNA follows: TGTGCCAGCAAGGTTCGGGACAGGGTCTCACGGGTGGGCTCCTACAATGAGCAGTTCTTC. It encodes CASKVRDRVSRVGSYNEQFF.

The rearrangement uses TRBV2 and TRBJ2-3; D remains ambiguous. The CDR3 loop spans 13 amino acids. Per germline, CDR1 SNHLY and CDR2 FYNNEI. V lost 4 bases and J lost 4, with 9 bases in between. CDR3 sequence: CASSVGVPDTQYF. The CDR3 nucleotides are TGTGCCAGCAGTGTCGGTGTCCCAGATACGCAGTATTTT.

The genes are TRBV7-2 and TRBJ1-1, with D unclear. V was clipped by 8 bases and J by 0 bases, with 13 bases between them. There are 14 residues in the CDR3. The V gene's germline CDR1 is SGHTA and CDR2 FQGNSA. CDR3 nucleotide sequence: TGTGCCAGCTCCCGTCGGCGGATGAACACTGAAGCTTTCTTT. This gives the protein CASSRRRMNTEAFF.

This chain uses TRBV3-1 (or the pseudogene TRBV3-2) with TRBJ1-4, with 7 nucleotides matching TRBD1. The CDR3 loop spans 17 amino acids. Germline CDR1 LGHDT, CDR2 YNNKEL (reference sequence). V dropped 1 base and J dropped 4; count of bases not matched to a gene: 9. The CDR3 is CASSQAWTAGGNEKLFF. CDR3 coding DNA: TGTGCCAGCAGCCAAGCCTGGACCGCAGGGGGTAATGAAAAACTGTTTTTT.

CDR3 sequence: CASSAWEFKNIQYF. CDR3 nucleotides: TGTGCCAGCAGTGCCTGGGAGTTCAAAAACATTCAGTACTTC. The chain employs TRBV2 and TRBJ2-4, with a weak D call TRBD2 (5 bases). V was trimmed by 4 bases and J by 3 bases, leaving 10 bases between them. The V gene's germline CDR1 is SNHLY and CDR2 FYNNEI. The CDR3 covers 14 residues.

The gene calls are TRBV9 and TRBJ2-1, with unresolved D. CDR3 length equals 12 residues. Germline loops: CDR1 SGDLS, CDR2 YYNGEE. V lost 4 bases and J 2 bases, leaving 4 bases between the germline ends. This CDR3 reads CASSTAYNEQFF. In DNA form, the CDR3 reads TGTGCCAGCAGCACGGCCTACAATGAGCAGTTCTTC.

V and J are TRBV7-3 and TRBJ2-2; D is perhaps TRBD2 (5 bases). CDR3 length: 13 residues. Trimming removed 0 bases from V and 7 bases from J, with 6 bases in between. Per the germline V gene, CDR1 is SGHTA and CDR2 is FQGTGA. This CDR3 is CASSLTRDGELFF. In DNA, the CDR3 is TGTGCCAGCAGCTTAACGAGGGACGGGGAGCTGTTTTTT. Complete variable domain (other parts from reference TRBV7-3 and TRBJ2-2): GAGVSQTPSNKVTEKGKYVELRCDPISGHTALYWYRQSLGQGPEFLIYFQGTGAADDSGLPNDRFFAVRPEGSVSTLKIQRTERGDSAVYLCASSLTRDGELFFGEGSRLTVL.

V usage is TRBV19 and J usage is TRBJ2-3; TRBD1 is a possible D gene (6 bases). From germline, CDR1 is LNHDA and CDR2 SQIVND (reference sequence). V was clipped by 6 bases and J by 5 bases, with 21 bases between them. The CDR3 covers 16 residues. The CDR3 DNA reads as TGTGCCAGTAGGGGTTGGGGGCAGAACCCCAAAGATACGCAGTATTTT. Translating gives CASRGWGQNPKDTQYF. Filled out from reference TRBV19 and TRBJ2-3, the complete variable domain reads DGGITQSPKYLFRKEGQNVTLSCEQNLNHDAMYWYRQDPGQGLRLIYYSQIVNDFQKGDIAEGYSVSREKKESFPLTVTSAQKNPTAFYLCASRGWGQNPKDTQYFGPGTRLTVL.